This entry lists 28 T cell receptor beta chains sequenced from one sample in a study of T cell responses to AZD1222 COVID-19 vaccine. The data were produced by immunoSEQ multiplex PCR, yet TCRdb's version contains in-frame clones alone and is incomplete. The sample holds over 120,000 clones, under 95% seen once. The specimen comprised peripheral blood, sampled on day 0 of AZD1222 vaccination. The receptors stem from an adult in good health.

This rearrangement joins TRBV14 to TRBJ1-5; D is perhaps TRBD1 (5 bases). The CDR3 runs to 24 residues. The germline CDR1 and CDR2 sequences are SGHDN and FVKESK. Trimming removed 0 bases from V and 0 bases from J, with 33 bases in between. The CDR3: CASSQEDRDGCWDRGLNSNQPQHF. CDR3 nucleotide sequence: TGTGCCAGCAGCCAAGAAGACCGGGACGGGTGTTGGGACCGGGGGTTAAATAGCAATCAGCCCCAGCATTTT.

This sequence joins TRBV6-1 and TRBJ1-2; D uncertain. Trimming removed 2 bases from V and 0 bases from J, with 13 bases in between. The CDR3 runs 16 residues. The germline CDR1 and CDR2 sequences are MNHNS and SASEGT. CDR3 nucleotides: TGTGCCAGCAGTGAATATGGGTCAGGAGCTAACTATGGCTACACCTTC. Protein: CASSEYGSGANYGYTF.

This chain uses TRBV30 with TRBJ1-1; 8 positions agree with TRBD1. CDR3 length: 13 residues. Germline CDR1 GTSNPN, CDR2 SVGIG (reference sequence). J gave up 10 bases and V 1 base, and 8 bases lay outside the gene matches. The CDR3 loop reads CAWSGQGSSRAFF. The DNA for the CDR3 is TGTGCCTGGAGTGGACAGGGGTCATCTCGAGCTTTCTTT.

The gene calls are TRBV1 and TRBJ1-6; the table's D gene call, TRBD1, was not cross checked with the DNA. TRBV1 is recorded as a pseudogene. The CDR3 has 14 amino acids. The CDR3 nucleotides read TGCACCAGCACCCAGACAGGGGGGAATTCACCCCTCCACTTT. Amino acid sequence: CTSTQTGGNSPLHF.

This clone appeared once. The rearrangement links TRBV6-5 to TRBJ1-5, with D tentatively TRBD1 (5 bases). Germline V gene data show CDR1 as MNHEY and CDR2 as SVGAGI. Trimming shortened V by 7 bases and J by 4 bases, and 11 bases separated the two germline ends. This CDR3 comprises 13 residues. Written as DNA, the CDR3 is TGTGCCAGCACCTACAGGTGGAATCAGCCCCAGCATTTT. It codes for CASTYRWNQPQHF.

The chain employs TRBV28 and TRBJ2-7; the D is unclear. This CDR3 region has 13 residues. Germline V gene sequence: CDR1 MDHEN, CDR2 SYDVKM. V was clipped by 2 bases and J by 6 bases, with 11 bases between them. Here the CDR3 DNA reads TGTGCCAGCAGTTTACCCCAGGCCCGCGAGCAGTACTTC. Residues: CASSLPQAREQYF.

This rearrangement joins TRBV4-3 to TRBJ2-5, with D possibly matching TRBD2 (6 bases). Trimming shortened V by 8 bases and J by 0 bases, and 13 bases separated the two germline ends. Germline V gives CDR1 LGHNA, CDR2 YSLEER. The CDR3 is 14 amino acids. CDR3 loop: CASSGTWNQETQYF. The CDR3 nucleotides are TGCGCCAGCTCCGGGACTTGGAACCAAGAGACCCAGTACTTC.

The chain is built from TRBV28 and TRBJ1-5; tentatively, D is TRBD1 (6 bases). The CDR3 length is 15 residues. The germline CDR1 and CDR2 sequences are MDHEN and SYDVKM. The germline V and J ends were trimmed by 6 bases and 2 bases, with 14 bases remaining between them. The CDR3 is CASRLTGTRNQPQHF. The CDR3, as DNA: TGTGCCAGCAGACTTACCGGGACACGCAATCAGCCCCAGCATTTT.

V usage is TRBV3-1 (or the pseudogene TRBV3-2) and J usage is TRBJ1-2; TRBD1 is a possible D gene (5 bases). The length of the CDR3 is 14 residues. Trimming shortened V by 4 bases and J by 4 bases, and 13 bases separated the two germline ends. CDR1 is LGHDT, CDR2 YNNKEL, per germline (reference sequence). The CDR3 reads CASSRGGAPYGYTF. CDR3 DNA sequence: TGTGCCAGCAGCCGTGGGGGTGCCCCCTATGGCTACACCTTC.

The chain joins TRBV7-8 to TRBJ1-1; D uncertain. This CDR3 spans 14 amino acids. V gave up 3 bases and J gave up 2 bases, with 10 bases separating them. Germline V gene sequence: CDR1 SGHVS, CDR2 FQNEAQ. The DNA of the CDR3 is TGTGCCAGCAGCTTCGTAGGTGTCAACACTGAAGCTTTCTTT. Its translation is CASSFVGVNTEAFF.

The chain carries TRBV10-1 and TRBJ1-4, with D hard to call. The CDR3 has 14 residues. Trimming took 8 bases from V and 0 from J, leaving 10 bases between them. Germline V gene sequence: CDR1 WNHNN, CDR2 SYGVQD (reference sequence). In DNA, the CDR3 is TGCGCCAGCGGCGAGGCGGCAACTAATGAAAAACTGTTTTTT. Its protein product is CASGEAATNEKLFF.

V and J are TRBV5-4 and TRBJ2-7; 8 bases match TRBD1. Germline loops: CDR1 SGHNT, CDR2 YYREEE (reference sequence). CDR3 length: 15 amino acids. J was trimmed by 3 bases and V by 0 bases; bases with no gene match: 5. The CDR3 spells CASSLGQGSSYEQYF. The CDR3 DNA reads TGTGCCAGCAGCTTGGGACAGGGGAGCAGCTACGAGCAGTACTTC.

This clone was counted a single time. CDR3 coding DNA: TGCGCCAGCAGCTATGAAGTCACTAACTATGGCTACACCTTC. Amino acids: CASSYEVTNYGYTF. This sequence joins TRBV5-1 and TRBJ1-2; unclear D gene. Germline CDR1 and CDR2: SGHRS and YFSETQ. The CDR3 spans 14 residues. V lost 3 bases to trimming and J lost 0 bases, with 9 bases between them.

The chain has TRBV19 and TRBJ2-1; 9 positions agree with TRBD2. The CDR3 is made up of 16 amino acids. Per germline, CDR1 LNHDA and CDR2 SQIVND (reference sequence). Trimming took 3 bases from V and 5 from J; bases not matched to a gene: 8. CDR3: CASSILSGGPDNEQFF. The CDR3 nucleotides read TGTGCCAGTAGTATCCTTAGCGGGGGTCCCGACAATGAGCAGTTCTTC.

The rearrangement joins TRBV19 to TRBJ1-2, with 7 bases that match TRBD1. The CDR3 is made up of 13 amino acids. Germline V gene data show CDR1 as LNHDA and CDR2 as SQIVND (reference sequence). The trim removed 5 bases at V and 1 base at J, leaving 1 base unmatched. The CDR3 bases are TGTGCCAGTAGTCGGGACAGTAACTATGGCTACACCTTC. Translated, it gives CASSRDSNYGYTF.

In nucleotides, the CDR3 is TGTGCTAGTGGTTTGATTGTGACAGCTACGAACACTGAAGCTTTCTTT. This sequence encodes CASGLIVTATNTEAFF. The J gene is TRBJ1-1, the V gene TRBV12-5, with D possibly being TRBD1 (5 bases). Germline loops: CDR1 LGHNT, CDR2 FRNRAP. Trimming took 2 bases from V and 1 from J, leaving 14 bases between them. CDR3 length: 16 amino acids.

CDR3 DNA: TGTGCCAGCAGCCAAGACGCCTTCGGACAGGGATGGAGGGGCTACACCTTC. Amino acid sequence: CASSQDAFGQGWRGYTF. V gene TRBV3-1 (or the pseudogene TRBV3-2) combines with J gene TRBJ1-2, with TRBD1 matching over 8 bases. Germline V gene lookup returns CDR1 LGHDT and CDR2 YNNKEL (reference sequence). After removal of 0 bases from V and 8 bases from J, the junction contained 14 bases not matched to a gene. The CDR3 totals 17 residues.

This chain links TRBV4-1 with TRBJ1-3; no clear D. Germline CDR1 MGHRA, CDR2 YSYEKL. Trimming took 4 bases from V and 7 from J, leaving 14 bases between them. The CDR3 is 14 amino acids. This chain's CDR3 is CASSPTATGNTIYF. CDR3 in DNA: TGCGCCAGCAGCCCGACGGCGACGGGGAACACCATATATTTT.

V usage is TRBV5-6 and J usage is TRBJ1-4; possibly TRBD1 for D (5 bases). The V gene lost 0 bases and the J gene lost 7 bases, with 10 bases spanning the gap. Germline V gene data show CDR1 as SGHDT and CDR2 as YYEEEE. The length of the CDR3 is 14 residues. The chain's CDR3 is CASSLGRVSEKLFF. The CDR3 nucleotides are TGTGCCAGCAGCTTGGGCAGGGTGAGTGAAAAACTGTTTTTT.

The rearrangement joins TRBV7-9 to TRBJ1-6, with D hard to call. The CDR3 has 13 amino acids. With 5 bases removed from V and 7 bases from J, the gap between germline ends came to 9 bases. Germline V gene lookup returns CDR1 SEHNR and CDR2 FQNEAQ (reference sequence). The CDR3 loop is CASSRGSNSPLHF. The CDR3 nucleotides are TGTGCCAGCAGCCGAGGGTCCAATTCACCCCTCCACTTT.

This clone was observed a single time. The genes are TRBV9 and TRBJ2-7, with D possibly TRBD1 on 5 matching bases. The germline V gene encodes CDR1 SGDLS and CDR2 YYNGEE. CDR3 size: 15 residues. Between the trimmed V and J ends, which lost 0 bases and 0 bases, there was a span of 10 bases. CDR3 region: CASSVAYDSSYEQYF. The CDR3 DNA follows: TGTGCCAGCAGCGTAGCGTACGACAGCTCCTACGAGCAGTACTTC.

The V call is TRBV2, the J call TRBJ2-2, with no clear D. CDR1 SNHLY and CDR2 FYNNEI come from the germline V gene. Trimming took 2 bases from V and 0 from J, leaving 1 base between them. The CDR3 runs to 13 residues. Written as DNA, the CDR3 is TGTGCCAGCAGTGAACCGAACACCGGGGAGCTGTTTTTT. Amino acid sequence: CASSEPNTGELFF.

The V call is TRBV11-3, the J call TRBJ2-7, with 8 bases aligning to TRBD2. The CDR3 spans 13 residues. Germline V lookup: CDR1 SGHNT, CDR2 YENEEA. Trimming cost V 3 bases and J 6 bases; bases outside gene matches: 4. CDR3 DNA sequence: TGTGCCAGCAGCTTTTCCAGCGGGGGCGAGCAGTACTTC. Encoded protein: CASSFSSGGEQYF.

The V and J genes are TRBV12-3 or TRBV12-4 and TRBJ1-4; possibly TRBD1 for D (5 bases). The CDR3 sequence is 13 residues long. Trimming removed 7 bases at V and 11 bases at J, with 17 bases between. This CDR3 reads CASTREWGSKLFF. CDR3 DNA: TGTGCCAGCACACGAGAATGGGGGTCCAAACTGTTTTTT.

V is TRBV29-1 and J is TRBJ1-2; 8 bases match TRBD1. This CDR3 is built from 22 residues. V dropped 0 bases and J dropped 5; count of bases not matched to a gene: 29. Germline CDR1 and CDR2: SQVTM and ANQGSEA. CDR3 coding DNA: TGCAGCGTTGAAGATCCCTACTCATTAATTACTAAGGACAGGGTGGGGATTTATGGCTACACCTTC. Its translation: CSVEDPYSLITKDRVGIYGYTF.

The V call is TRBV11-3, the J call TRBJ1-1; a possible D gene is TRBD1 (5 bases). The germline V gene encodes CDR1 SGHNT and CDR2 YENEEA. V lost 3 bases to trimming and J lost 4 bases, with 9 bases between them. The CDR3 consists of 13 residues. CDR3 loop: CASSFRGGTEAFF. Here the CDR3 DNA reads TGTGCCAGCAGCTTTAGGGGAGGCACTGAAGCTTTCTTT.

The count of this clone is one. CDR3 sequence: CASRLVGQPQHF. In DNA form, the CDR3 reads TGTGCCAGCAGGTTAGTCGGGCAGCCCCAGCATTTT. The rearrangement links TRBV6-5 to TRBJ1-5; D gene ambiguous. The CDR3 length is 12 residues. CDR1 is MNHEY, CDR2 SVGAGI, per germline. V was clipped by 6 bases and J by 7 bases, with 10 bases between them.

This chain joins TRBV28 and TRBJ1-3; 10 bases are shared with TRBD1. V was pared by 6 bases and J by 2 bases, with 7 bases of the junction left unmatched. From germline, CDR1 is MDHEN and CDR2 SYDVKM. This CDR3 contains 16 residues. CDR3 residues: CASRSKGTGAGNTIYF. CDR3 nucleotides: TGTGCCAGCAGATCCAAGGGGACAGGGGCTGGAAACACCATATATTTT.